This is a list of T cell receptor beta chains from one sample in a study of T cell changes during pregnancy in multiple sclerosis. Profiling relied on immunoSEQ multiplex PCR, and the TCRdb table lists in-frame clones only, not all of them. The sample lists about 25,000 clones; roughly nine tenths were seen once. Sequences were derived from CD8+ T cells from peripheral blood mononuclear cells, sampled in the first trimester of pregnancy. The origin of the receptors is a female donor in good health, enrolled as a control in a pregnancy study. The CDR3 runs from the conserved cysteine through the conserved F or W. Fields, in order: clone size, V gene, J gene, D gene, CDR3 DNA, CDR3 protein. A D gene is named only where the DNA matches it firmly. Where a row states a size, it is once, few, many or the class of an expanded clone; other rows omit it.

size: .
V: TRBV27
J: TRBJ2-2
D: .
DNA: TGTGCCAGCAGTCCGTCAATCAGCGGGGAGCTGTTTTTT
CDR3: CASSPSISGELFF

size: .
V: TRBV23-1
J: TRBJ2-7
D: .
DNA: TGCGCCAGCGGGGGACACCCCTACGAGCAGTACTTC
CDR3: CASGGHPYEQYF

size: .
V: TRBV5-1
J: TRBJ2-3
D: TRBD1
DNA: TGCGCCAGCAGACTCGGGGACAGGTTCACAGATACGCAGTATTTT
CDR3: CASRLGDRFTDTQYF

size: few
V: TRBV28
J: TRBJ1-6
D: TRBD1
DNA: TGTGCCAGCAGTTCGGACAGGGACATCTCCTATAATTCACCCCTCCACTTT
CDR3: CASSSDRDISYNSPLHF

size: .
V: TRBV5-1
J: TRBJ2-7
D: .
DNA: TGCGCCAGCAGCTTGATGTCGGGGGGCCCATACGAGCAGTACTTC
CDR3: CASSLMSGGPYEQYF

size: .
V: TRBV28
J: TRBJ2-7
D: TRBD1
DNA: TGTGCCAGCAGTTTATTGCAGGGGGCATACGAGCAGTACTTC
CDR3: CASSLLQGAYEQYF

size: .
V: TRBV7-9
J: TRBJ2-5
D: TRBD2
DNA: TGTGCCAGCAGCTTAAGCGGGGCAGGAAAGGAGACCCAGTACTTC
CDR3: CASSLSGAGKETQYF

size: few
V: TRBV6-1
J: TRBJ1-5
D: TRBD1
DNA: TGTGCCAGCAGTGTCTCCGGGACAGGGGCTCAGCCCCAGCATTTT
CDR3: CASSVSGTGAQPQHF

size: few
V: TRBV6-6
J: TRBJ1-3
D: .
DNA: TGTGCCAGCAGTTACTCGGGGGGGACTGGAAACACCATATATTTT
CDR3: CASSYSGGTGNTIYF

size: .
V: TRBV11-2
J: TRBJ2-3
D: TRBD2
DNA: TGTGCCAGCAGCTTAGGTACTAGCGGTCCCCAGAGAGATACGCAGTATTTT
CDR3: CASSLGTSGPQRDTQYF

size: .
V: TRBV7-6
J: TRBJ1-5
D: TRBD1
DNA: TGTGCCAGCAGCATGGGACAGGGAGATTACCAGCCCCAGCATTTT
CDR3: CASSMGQGDYQPQHF

size: .
V: TRBV30
J: TRBJ1-1
D: .
DNA: TGTGCCTGGATCAGGCACACTGAAGCTTTCTTT
CDR3: CAWIRHTEAFF

size: .
V: TRBV7-9
J: TRBJ2-1
D: .
DNA: TGTGCCAGCAGGAGGACCTACAATGAGCAGTTCTTC
CDR3: CASRRTYNEQFF

size: .
V: TRBV4-1
J: TRBJ2-2
D: .
DNA: TGCGCCAGCAGCCAACATATGAGGGCGTTGAAATCGGGCACCGGGGAGCTGTTTTTT
CDR3: CASSQHMRALKSGTGELFF

size: .
V: TRBV6-5
J: TRBJ2-3
D: TRBD1
DNA: TGTGCCAGCACCCCGGGACAGCCCACAGATACGCAGTATTTT
CDR3: CASTPGQPTDTQYF

size: .
V: TRBV6-6
J: TRBJ1-5
D: TRBD1
DNA: TGTGCCAGCAGTTCGGGACAGTCCACCCAGCATTTT
CDR3: CASSSGQSTQHF

size: .
V: TRBV7-8
J: TRBJ2-1
D: TRBD2
DNA: TGTGCCAGCACGGCTAGCGGGGGCTACAATGAGCAGTTCTTC
CDR3: CASTASGGYNEQFF

size: .
V: TRBV7-9
J: TRBJ2-1
D: TRBD2
DNA: TGTGCCAGCAGTCCACTAGCGGGGGCCTACAATGAGCAGTTCTTC
CDR3: CASSPLAGAYNEQFF

size: .
V: TRBV11-2
J: TRBJ2-1
D: TRBD2
DNA: TGTGCCAGCAGCTTAGCGGGGGGGCTCGATGAGCAGTTCTTC
CDR3: CASSLAGGLDEQFF

size: few
V: TRBV30
J: TRBJ2-2
D: .
DNA: TGTGCCTGGAGGTTGCTTGGGGAGGACACCGGGGAGCTGTTTTTT
CDR3: CAWRLLGEDTGELFF

size: .
V: TRBV5-1
J: TRBJ2-5
D: TRBD2
DNA: TGCGCCAGCAGCAACCTAGCGGGAGGGGAAGAGACCCAGTACTTC
CDR3: CASSNLAGGEETQYF

size: .
V: TRBV11-2
J: TRBJ1-5
D: .
DNA: TGTGCCAGCAGCCGTGACAGTAATCAGCCCCAGCATTTT
CDR3: CASSRDSNQPQHF

size: .
V: TRBV5-8
J: TRBJ2-7
D: .
DNA: TGTGCCAGCAGCTTGTATCCTAGTAGCGAGCAGTACTTC
CDR3: CASSLYPSSEQYF

size: .
V: TRBV4-1
J: TRBJ1-1
D: .
DNA: TGCGCCAGCAGCCGCATTGGGGGAGGTGGGTACACTGAAGCTTTCTTT
CDR3: CASSRIGGGGYTEAFF

size: once
V: TRBV11-3
J: TRBJ2-3
D: .
DNA: TGTGCCAGCAGCTTAAGGGCGGGGTCGTCAGATACGCAGTATTTT
CDR3: CASSLRAGSSDTQYF

size: .
V: TRBV9
J: TRBJ2-1
D: TRBD2
DNA: TGTGCCAGCAGCGTAGATGCCGGGGGAGGGGAGCAGTTCTTC
CDR3: CASSVDAGGGEQFF

size: .
V: TRBV27
J: TRBJ1-1
D: TRBD1
DNA: TGTGCCAGCAGTTTATCGGGGACAGGTTACACTGAAGCTTTCTTT
CDR3: CASSLSGTGYTEAFF

size: .
V: TRBV6-1
J: TRBJ2-1
D: TRBD1
DNA: TGTGCCAGCAGTGCGCCGGGACAGGGGTGGAATGAGCAGTTCTTC
CDR3: CASSAPGQGWNEQFF

size: .
V: TRBV9
J: TRBJ2-3
D: .
DNA: TGTGCCAGCAGCGTAGGGGTGGACTCCACAGATACGCAGTATTTT
CDR3: CASSVGVDSTDTQYF

size: .
V: TRBV28
J: TRBJ2-5
D: .
DNA: TGTGCCAGCAGTTTAGAATATGAGATAATAACCTTTCAAGAGACCCAGTACTTC
CDR3: CASSLEYEIITFQETQYF

size: once
V: TRBV10-3
J: TRBJ1-2
D: TRBD1
DNA: TGTGCCATCAGTGCTGGGACAGGGGTTTATGGCTACACCTTC
CDR3: CAISAGTGVYGYTF

size: .
V: TRBV6-4
J: TRBJ2-2
D: TRBD1
DNA: TGTGCCAGCAGTGAGCGACAGGGGTACACCGGGGAGCTGTTTTTT
CDR3: CASSERQGYTGELFF

size: .
V: TRBV7-3
J: TRBJ2-1
D: TRBD2
DNA: TGTGCCAGCAGCCCGTTAGCGGGAGCCCAGGAGCAGTTCTTC
CDR3: CASSPLAGAQEQFF